These 14 T cell receptor beta chains originate from one sample sequenced in a study of cytomegalovirus exposure and HLA in healthy donors. Primers: 60 Vbeta forward and 13 Jbeta reverse. The method was immunoSEQ multiplex PCR; TCRdb's version includes in-frame clones alone and lacks a portion of them. The profile covers 150,000 or so clones, with around 79% appearing a single time and over 2.5% taken by the ten largest. The specimen was PBMCs. These receptors were collected from a man aged 18 to 29 in good health and CMV-seronegative.

In DNA, the CDR3 is TGTGCCAGCAGCCCGAACCGCGGGGCCAAAAACATTCAGTACTTC. This encodes CASSPNRGAKNIQYF. The chain joins TRBV5-5 to TRBJ2-4; maybe TRBD2 (5 bases). The CDR3 spans 15 residues. Trimming left V 4 bases short and J 1 base short, with 12 bases between. Germline values: CDR1 SGHKS, CDR2 YYEKEE (reference sequence).

The rearrangement links TRBV5-1 to TRBJ2-5; 7 positions match TRBD1. V was pared by 5 bases and J by 2 bases, with 9 bases of the junction left unmatched. This CDR3 spans 15 amino acids. The germline V gene has CDR1 SGHRS and CDR2 YFSETQ. The CDR3 spells CASRRSEGAQETQYF. The CDR3 DNA reads as TGCGCCAGCAGAAGGAGTGAGGGGGCTCAAGAGACCCAGTACTTC.

This chain joins TRBV6-1 and TRBJ1-2; perhaps TRBD1 as D (6 bases). V lost 5 bases and J 4 bases, leaving 14 bases between the germline ends. From germline, CDR1 is MNHNS and CDR2 SASEGT. The CDR3 runs to 14 residues. The CDR3 is CASSPPGAGYGYTF. CDR3 nucleotide sequence: TGTGCCAGCAGTCCGCCAGGGGCCGGCTATGGCTACACCTTC.

On this clone: This CDR3 is also generated by other DNA sequences in the sample. The gene calls are TRBV5-1 and TRBJ1-2, with 8 bases that match TRBD1. Germline V gene lookup returns CDR1 SGHRS and CDR2 YFSETQ. V was pared by 4 bases and J by 8 bases, with 10 bases of the junction left unmatched. This CDR3 has 14 residues. CDR3 bases: TGCGCCAGCAGCCCCGGGACAGGCGCGGAAGGCTACACCTTC. This sequence encodes CASSPGTGAEGYTF. The variable domain in full, completed from reference TRBV5-1 and TRBJ1-2, reads KAGVTQTPRYLIKTRGQQVTLSCSPISGHRSVSWYQQTPGQGLQFLFEYFSETQRNKGNFPGRFSGRQFSNSRSEMNVSTLELGDSALYLCASSPGTGAEGYTFGSGTRLTVV.

V and J are TRBV5-1 and TRBJ1-6, with 7 positions matching TRBD1. Trimming at V came to 4 bases and at J to 6 bases, leaving 10 bases not matched to a gene. The CDR3 is made up of 16 amino acids. Germline values: CDR1 SGHRS, CDR2 YFSETQ. The CDR3 region is CASSLDRGRGNSPLHF. The CDR3 nucleotides read TGCGCCAGCAGCCTGGATAGGGGGCGAGGTAATTCACCCCTCCACTTT.

The rearrangement links TRBV5-1 to TRBJ2-5; D unresolved. This CDR3 comprises 15 residues. Germline V gene data show CDR1 as SGHRS and CDR2 as YFSETQ. Trimming stripped 0 bases from V and 5 bases from J, with 14 bases between. CDR3 in amino acids: CASSLASGPFETQYF. The CDR3 DNA sequence: TGCGCCAGCAGCTTGGCTTCAGGTCCCTTCGAGACCCAGTACTTC.

The rearrangement links TRBV28 to TRBJ2-7; D ambiguous. Trimming took 2 bases from V and 7 from J, leaving 9 bases between them. Germline CDR1 and CDR2: MDHEN and SYDVKM. This CDR3 spans 12 amino acids. DNA of the CDR3: TGTGCCAGCAGTTTAGGATCGGAGGAGCAGTACGTC. This sequence encodes CASSLGSEEQYV.

This sequence joins TRBV7-2 and TRBJ1-1, with 12 bases fitting TRBD1. Germline loops: CDR1 SGHTA, CDR2 FQGNSA. The CDR3 is 14 amino acids. Trimming removed 5 bases from V and 8 bases from J; junction bases left unmatched: 6. CDR3 amino acids: CASSPRDRGQEAFF. The CDR3 DNA is TGTGCCAGCAGCCCCCGGGACAGGGGGCAGGAAGCTTTCTTT.

The rearrangement joins TRBV4-2 to TRBJ2-3; 14 bases line up with TRBD2. In germline, CDR1 is LGHNA, CDR2 YNFKEQ. The ends lost 0 bases at V and 5 bases at J; junction bases unmatched: 10. The length of the CDR3 is 19 residues. DNA of the CDR3: TGTGCCAGCAGCCAAGAGACTAGCGGGGGGGCGGGTTCGGGAGATACGCAGTATTTT. Protein sequence: CASSQETSGGAGSGDTQYF.

The DNA for the CDR3 is TGTGCCAGCAGCTTAGAAGCCAGAGACTACGAGCAGTACGTC. It is translated as CASSLEARDYEQYV. This sequence joins TRBV7-9 and TRBJ2-7, with D uncertain. Trimming left V 1 base short and J 3 bases short, with 10 bases between. The CDR3 consists of 14 residues. Germline values: CDR1 SEHNR, CDR2 FQNEAQ (reference sequence).

The gene calls are TRBV6-1 and TRBJ1-6; weak D call: TRBD1 (5 bases). In germline, CDR1 is MNHNS, CDR2 SASEGT. V was clipped by 2 bases and J by 4 bases, with 9 bases between them. CDR3 size: 15 residues. The DNA for the CDR3 is TGTGCCAGCAGTGAATGGGGCGAGTATAATTCACCCCTCCACTTT. Translating gives CASSEWGEYNSPLHF.

The J gene is TRBJ2-1, the V gene TRBV7-3; TRBD1 is a possible D gene (6 bases). The CDR3 is 15 amino acids. Germline V gives CDR1 SGHTA, CDR2 FQGTGA. V lost 4 bases and J lost 0, with 10 bases in between. CDR3 DNA sequence: TGTGCCAGCAGCTCGGGACACAGCTCCTACAATGAGCAGTTCTTC. Its protein is CASSSGHSSYNEQFF.

The gene calls are TRBV2 and TRBJ2-2, with TRBD1 as a possible D gene (6 bases). There are 16 residues in the CDR3. Per germline, CDR1 SNHLY and CDR2 FYNNEI. Trimming left V 6 bases short and J 1 base short, with 15 bases between. DNA for the CDR3: TGTGCCAGCAGCCTGACAGGCCAAAAGAACACCGGGGAGCTGTTTTTT. This codes for CASSLTGQKNTGELFF.

This clone was found a few times. This chain connects TRBV4-2 to TRBJ1-5; no firm D call. V was trimmed by 4 bases and J by 0 bases, leaving 13 bases between them. The CDR3 has 16 residues. Per germline, CDR1 LGHNA and CDR2 YNFKEQ. This CDR3 is CASSLSTSHSNQPQHF. The CDR3 DNA follows: TGTGCCAGCAGCCTTTCGACATCGCATAGCAATCAGCCCCAGCATTTT.